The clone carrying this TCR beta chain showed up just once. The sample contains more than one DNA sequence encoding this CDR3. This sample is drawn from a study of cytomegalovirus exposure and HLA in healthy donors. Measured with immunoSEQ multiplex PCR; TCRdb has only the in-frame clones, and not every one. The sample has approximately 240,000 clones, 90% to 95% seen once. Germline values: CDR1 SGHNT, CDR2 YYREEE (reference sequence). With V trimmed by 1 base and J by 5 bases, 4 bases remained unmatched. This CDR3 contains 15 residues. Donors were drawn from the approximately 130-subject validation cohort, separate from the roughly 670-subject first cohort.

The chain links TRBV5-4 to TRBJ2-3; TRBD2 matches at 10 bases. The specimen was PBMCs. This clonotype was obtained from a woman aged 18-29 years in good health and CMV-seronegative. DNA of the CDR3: TGTGCCAGCAGCTTGAGGCTAGCGGGAGAAGATACGCAGTATTTT. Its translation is CASSLRLAGEDTQYF.